A single sample gave rise to the 7 T cell receptor beta chains below, sequenced in a study of breast tumors, draining lymph nodes, adjacent tissues. TCRdb re-called the multiplex PCR reads with MiXCR, one entry per CDR3 protein. The data contain about 52,000 distinct CDR3 sequences, about 40% of them seen just once; the ten biggest clones take up 8% to 11%. The specimen was breast tumor tissue. Every receptor here comes from a female donor with breast cancer. Some clones in this sample may be carry-over from other donors' samples.

There are a few counts of this clonotype. A much bigger clone sits one base away, suggesting this may be a read error. V usage is TRBV7-9 and J usage is TRBJ2-5, with a possible D match to TRBD2 (6 bases). Germline-derived CDR1 and CDR2 are SEHNR and FQNEAQ (reference sequence). The CDR3 runs to 15 residues. This chain's CDR3 is CASSLGGSGVSAQHF. CDR3 coding DNA: TGTGCCAGCAGCTTAGGCGGGTCGGGAGTGTCGGCCCAGCACTTC.

Concerning this clonotype itself: One end of the junction does not line up with germline, which may come from a read error. V is TRBV18 and J is TRBJ1-6; D might be TRBD1 (5 bases). CDR3 length: 15 amino acids. The V gene's germline CDR1 is KGHSH and CDR2 LQKENI. CDR3 DNA: TGTGCCCGCTCACCGTTGGGGACTGATAATTCACCCCTCCACTTC. Translated: CARSPLGTDNSPLHF.

This clonotype was detected once. Possible read error: a much larger clone is one base away. J is TRBJ2-5 and V is TRBV6-2 or TRBV6-3, with 8 bases aligning to TRBD2. This CDR3 has 15 amino acids. The V gene's germline CDR1 is MNHEY and CDR2 SVGEGT. The CDR3: CASSHSLAGRQTQYF. CDR3 nucleotides: TGTGCCAGCAGTCACTCTTTAGCGGGAAGACAGACCCAGTACTTC.

This clonotype was recorded at least ten times. The chain has TRBV12-3 or TRBV12-4 and TRBJ1-5, with 7 bases that match TRBD1. V shed 5 bases, J shed 0 bases, and the junction held 10 bases outside the gene matches. There are 17 residues in the CDR3. The CDR3 DNA sequence: TGTGCCAGCAGTCCTCCCGGACAGGTGAATAGCAATCAGCCCCAGCATTTT. Its translation: CASSPPGQVNSNQPQHF.

The DNA for the CDR3 is TGTGCCAGCAGCCGGACTAGCGGGAGGGCCGCAGATACGCAGTATTTT. Translated: CASSRTSGRAADTQYF. This chain joins TRBV7-2 and TRBJ2-3; 15 bases align to TRBD2. This CDR3 spans 16 amino acids. Losses at the gene ends were 5 bases for V and 4 bases for J; bases not matched to a gene: 4. Germline loops: CDR1 SGHTA, CDR2 FQGNSA. Full variable domain (outside the CDR3, taken from reference TRBV7-2 and TRBJ2-3): GAGVSQSPSNKVTEKGKDVELRCDPISGHTALYWYRQSLGQGLEFLIYFQGNSAPDKSGLPSDRFSAERTGGSVSTLTIQRTQQEDSAVYLCASSRTSGRAADTQYFGPGTRLTVL.

Remarks on this clonotype: A much larger clone sits a single nucleotide away, making a read error possible. J is TRBJ2-6 and V is TRBV6-6; 10 bases fit TRBD2. Unmatched junction bases numbered 4, after V lost 5 bases and J lost 3 bases. Looked up from germline, CDR1 is MNHNY and CDR2 is SVGAGI (reference sequence). The CDR3 loop spans 16 amino acids. In DNA form, the CDR3 reads TGTGCCAGCAGTCACCTAGCGGGAGATGGGGCCAACGTCCTGACTTTC. Its protein product is CASSHLAGDGANVLTF.

This clonotype was seen repeatedly, ten times or more. The chain recombines TRBV6-1 with TRBJ1-2; a possible D gene is TRBD1 (5 bases). V was shortened by 6 bases and J by 4 bases, with 33 bases between the two germline ends. CDR3 size: 20 residues. CDR1 and CDR2 from the germline V gene are MNHNS and SASEGT. The chain's CDR3 is CASSPEKFFIEAGLTYGYTF. As DNA, the CDR3 is TGTGCCAGCAGCCCAGAGAAGTTTTTTATTGAGGCAGGGTTAACCTATGGCTACACCTTC.